These 27 T cell receptor beta chains originate from one sample sequenced in a study of OX40 agonist ivuxolimab in advanced cancers. Libraries were prepared by immunoSEQ multiplex PCR; TCRdb keeps only in-frame clonotypes and omits some of them. The sample has tens of thousands of clones; 70% to 90% are singletons. The input for sequencing was CD4+ or CD8+ T cells sorted from blood, taken in a trial of the OX40 agonist ivuxolimab. The receptors derive from an adult with an advanced solid tumor such as melanoma, head and neck, liver or kidney cancer.

The chain carries TRBV19 and TRBJ2-2, with 9 nucleotides matching TRBD1. The CDR3 spans 16 residues. V lost 6 bases to trimming and J lost 2 bases; unmatched junction nucleotides: 7. In germline, CDR1 is LNHDA, CDR2 SQIVND (reference sequence). CDR3 DNA: TGTGCCAGTAGGGCCCGACAGGGGGATAACACCGGGGAGCTGTTTTTT. Translation gives CASRARQGDNTGELFF.

This clone appeared a few times. The CDR3 loop reads CASSDASFTGNTIYF. The CDR3 DNA is TGTGCCAGCAGTGACGCCAGTTTCACTGGAAACACCATATATTTT. V usage is TRBV6-1 and J usage is TRBJ1-3; D not certain. CDR3 length equals 15 residues. The V and J ends lost 3 bases and 2 bases respectively, with 11 bases between them. The germline V gene has CDR1 MNHNS and CDR2 SASEGT.

This clone showed up just a few times. The chain combines TRBV27 with TRBJ1-1; TRBD1 might be the D (6 bases). CDR3 size: 13 residues. Germline V gene lookup returns CDR1 MNHEY and CDR2 SMNVEV (reference sequence). V dropped 1 base and J dropped 4 bases, with 7 bases sitting between them. CDR3 protein: CASSLFRGTEAFF. As DNA, the CDR3 is TGTGCCAGCAGTTTATTCAGGGGCACTGAAGCTTTCTTT.

CDR3 DNA sequence: TGCAGCATAGGACTAGGGACTGAAGCTTTCTTT. Amino acid sequence: CSIGLGTEAFF. V and J are TRBV29-1 and TRBJ1-1; no clear D. Germline CDR1 SQVTM, CDR2 ANQGSEA. The CDR3 spans 11 residues. V was trimmed by 8 bases and J by 5 bases, leaving 12 bases between them.

V is TRBV6-5 and J is TRBJ1-2; D is unresolved. Trimming stripped 2 bases from V and 2 bases from J, with 9 bases between. The CDR3 runs to 14 residues. Looked up from germline, CDR1 is MNHEY and CDR2 is SVGAGI. The CDR3 DNA reads as TGTGCCAGCAGTTACCTTACACCCAACTATGGCTACACCTTC. It encodes CASSYLTPNYGYTF.

V usage is TRBV5-1 and J usage is TRBJ2-4; 8 positions match TRBD1. This CDR3 has 15 amino acids. Germline assignment: CDR1 SGHRS and CDR2 YFSETQ. The J segment lost 8 bases and the V segment lost 3 bases, leaving 10 bases of the junction unmatched. In DNA, the CDR3 is TGCGCCAGCAGCTCGAACCAGGGGGCTATGGACATTCAGTACTTC. Translated, it gives CASSSNQGAMDIQYF.

This clone came up once. The chain uses TRBV30 and TRBJ2-5; 9 bases line up with TRBD2. The germline gives CDR1 GTSNPN, CDR2 SVGIG (reference sequence). V was pared by 6 bases and J by 5 bases, with 7 bases of the junction left unmatched. CDR3 length equals 13 residues. The DNA for the CDR3 is TGTGCCTGCCCGGGCGGGGGGGGCGAGACCCAGTACTTC. This sequence encodes CACPGGGGETQYF.

The rearrangement uses TRBV28 and TRBJ2-5; TRBD1 matches 10 bases. This CDR3 is 15 amino acids long. V lost 6 bases and J lost 7; bases outside the gene matches: 11. The germline V gene has CDR1 MDHEN and CDR2 SYDVKM. The CDR3: CASSILTGGLATQYF. Here the CDR3 DNA reads TGTGCCAGCAGCATATTGACAGGGGGCTTAGCGACCCAGTACTTC. Full variable domain (missing parts from reference TRBV28 and TRBJ2-5): DVKVTQSSRYLVKRTGEKVFLECVQDMDHENMFWYRQDPGLGLRLIYFSYDVKMKEKGDIPEGYSVSREKKERFSLILESASTNQTSMYLCASSILTGGLATQYFGPGTRLLVL.

The chain recombines TRBV7-8 with TRBJ2-3; possible D gene TRBD1, 6 bases. This CDR3 has 14 residues. Looked up from germline, CDR1 is SGHVS and CDR2 is FQNEAQ. Trimming stripped 5 bases from V and 1 base from J, with 10 bases between. The CDR3 bases are TGTGCCAGCAGCGTAGGGACACGCACAGATACGCAGTATTTT. Encoded protein: CASSVGTRTDTQYF. Together with reference TRBV7-8 and TRBJ2-3, the CDR3 gives the full variable domain: GAGVSQSPRYKVAKRGQDVALRCDPISGHVSLFWYQQALGQGPEFLTYFQNEAQLDKSGLPSDRFFAERPEGSVSTLKIQRTQQEDSAVYLCASSVGTRTDTQYFGPGTRLTVL.

The DNA of the CDR3 is TGTGCCAGCAGCTCGGGACTAGCGGGAGGTAGAGAGACCCAGTACTTC. As protein: CASSSGLAGGRETQYF. V is TRBV9 and J is TRBJ2-5; 15 bases fit TRBD2. V lost 4 bases, J lost 4 bases, and 5 bases stayed unmatched. Germline values: CDR1 SGDLS, CDR2 YYNGEE. The CDR3 has 16 residues. The full variable domain, completed using reference TRBV9 and TRBJ2-5, is DSGVTQTPKHLITATGQRVTLRCSPRSGDLSVYWYQQSLDQGLQFLIQYYNGEERAKGNILERFSAQQFPDLHSELNLSSLELGDSALYFCASSSGLAGGRETQYFGPGTRLLVL.

The J gene is TRBJ1-3, the V gene TRBV5-1, with D possibly being TRBD1 (6 bases). Per the germline V gene, CDR1 is SGHRS and CDR2 is YFSETQ. The CDR3 loop spans 15 amino acids. Trimming removed 1 base from V and 4 bases from J, with 12 bases in between. The CDR3 reads CASSLTGTEGNTIYF. Written as DNA, the CDR3 is TGCGCCAGCAGCTTGACAGGGACGGAGGGAAACACCATATATTTT.

This chain uses TRBV7-9 with TRBJ2-1, with TRBD2 matching 10 bases. The V gene end was trimmed by 5 bases and the J gene end by 3 bases; junction bases not matched to a gene: 4. Germline V gene sequence: CDR1 SEHNR, CDR2 FQNEAQ (reference sequence). CDR3 length: 15 amino acids. The CDR3 bases are TGTGCCAGCAGCCATGGACTAGCGGACTACAATGAGCAGTTCTTC. Amino acid sequence: CASSHGLADYNEQFF.

The chain recombines TRBV5-1 with TRBJ1-5, with unresolved D. The CDR3 consists of 15 residues. Trimming took 1 base from V and 1 from J, leaving 9 bases between them. Germline CDR1 and CDR2: SGHRS and YFSETQ. CDR3 loop: CASSLYGESNQPQHF. The CDR3 region has the DNA TGCGCCAGCAGCTTGTATGGGGAAAGCAATCAGCCCCAGCATTTT.

The CDR3 loop is CASTSVRAELFF. DNA of the CDR3: TGTGCCAGCACCTCAGTACGGGCGGAGCTGTTTTTT. This sequence joins TRBV2 and TRBJ2-2; D is unclear. V was cut by 7 bases and J by 10 bases, with 13 bases left in between. Germline lookup yields CDR1 SNHLY and CDR2 FYNNEI. This CDR3 spans 12 amino acids.

This chain uses TRBV5-1 with TRBJ2-2; tentatively, D is TRBD1 (6 bases). Trimming removed 5 bases from V and 1 base from J, with 18 bases in between. Germline V gives CDR1 SGHRS, CDR2 YFSETQ. The CDR3 has 17 residues. CDR3 nucleotide sequence: TGCGCCAGCAGATCCCCGAAAGGGGGAATGAACACCGGGGAGCTGTTTTTT. It translates to CASRSPKGGMNTGELFF.

V and J are TRBV6-1 and TRBJ2-3; the D gene is possibly TRBD1 (6 bases). Germline CDR1 reads MNHNS; CDR2 reads SASEGT. The CDR3 has 15 amino acids. V dropped 8 bases and J dropped 0 bases, with 15 bases sitting between them. The CDR3 region has the DNA TGTGCCAGCCACAGGGACCGGAGAAGCACAGATACGCAGTATTTT. Residues: CASHRDRRSTDTQYF.

The V call is TRBV7-9, the J call TRBJ2-2, with no clear D. Germline V gene lookup returns CDR1 SEHNR and CDR2 FQNEAQ (reference sequence). V was cut by 2 bases and J by 1 base, with 8 bases left in between. The CDR3 has 15 amino acids. DNA of the CDR3: TGTGCCAGCAGCTTAAGGTCAGGGAACACCGGGGAGCTGTTTTTT. Protein: CASSLRSGNTGELFF.

The gene calls are TRBV4-2 and TRBJ2-7; 12 bases align to TRBD2. Trimming at V came to 3 bases and at J to 0 bases, leaving 3 bases not matched to a gene. This CDR3 spans 16 amino acids. Germline values: CDR1 LGHNA, CDR2 YNFKEQ. CDR3 in amino acids: CASSQATSGSSYEQYF. CDR3 coding DNA: TGTGCCAGCAGCCAGGCGACTAGCGGGAGCTCCTACGAGCAGTACTTC.

This clone came up a few times. The chain couples TRBV7-2 to TRBJ1-6; D perhaps matches TRBD1 (5 bases). The CDR3 runs to 13 residues. Germline V gene lookup returns CDR1 SGHTA and CDR2 FQGNSA. V shed 5 bases and J shed 7 bases, with 9 bases lying between them. The CDR3 bases are TGTGCCAGCAGCCCGGGACTCAATTCACCCCTCCACTTT. This sequence encodes CASSPGLNSPLHF.

The gene calls are TRBV15 and TRBJ1-2; D ambiguous. The ends were cut back, 0 bases at V and 2 bases at J, with 10 bases in the middle. Per the germline V gene, CDR1 is LNHNV and CDR2 is YYDKDF (reference sequence). CDR3 size: 15 residues. The CDR3 region has the DNA TGTGCCACCAGCAGAGAAATCAGGTTAAACTATGGCTACACCTTC. Its translation is CATSREIRLNYGYTF.

The V gene is TRBV7-9, the J gene TRBJ2-7; TRBD1 aligns across 8 bases. The ends lost 5 bases at V and 5 bases at J; junction bases unmatched: 5. The CDR3 runs to 13 residues. Germline assignment: CDR1 SEHNR and CDR2 FQNEAQ (reference sequence). The CDR3, as DNA: TGTGCCAGCAGCCCGACAGGGGTTGACGAGCAGTACTTC. It is translated as CASSPTGVDEQYF.

The V gene is TRBV2, the J gene TRBJ2-3; D is uncertain. V lost 5 bases and J lost 6, with 9 bases in between. This CDR3 is built from 12 residues. CDR1 is SNHLY, CDR2 FYNNEI, per germline. The CDR3 region has the DNA TGTGCCAGCAGTCGCGCATCGGATACGCAGTATTTT. Its translation is CASSRASDTQYF. Filled out from reference TRBV2 and TRBJ2-3, the complete variable domain reads EPEVTQTPSHQVTQMGQEVILRCVPISNHLYFYWYRQILGQKVEFLVSFYNNEISEKSEIFDDQFSVERPDGSNFTLKIRSTKLEDSAMYFCASSRASDTQYFGPGTRLTVL.

This chain links TRBV19 with TRBJ1-1; D gene uncertain. V was cut by 4 bases and J by 2 bases, with 8 bases left in between. The CDR3 is made up of 13 amino acids. Per the germline V gene, CDR1 is LNHDA and CDR2 is SQIVND (reference sequence). CDR3 nucleotide sequence: TGTGCCAGTAGTACCCAACTAAACACTGAAGCTTTCTTT. As protein: CASSTQLNTEAFF.

V and J are TRBV7-3 and TRBJ1-1, with 11 bases fitting TRBD1. Trimming took 5 bases from V and 5 from J; bases not matched to a gene: 10. The CDR3 runs to 16 residues. Germline CDR1 reads SGHTA; CDR2 reads FQGTGA. CDR3 sequence: CASSRGTGGIRTEAFF. CDR3 sequence (DNA): TGTGCCAGCAGCAGGGGGACAGGGGGAATTCGTACTGAAGCTTTCTTT.

This chain joins TRBV11-1 and TRBJ1-5; D perhaps matches TRBD1 (6 bases). V shed 6 bases and J shed 4 bases, with 13 bases lying between them. Germline CDR1 and CDR2: SGHAT and FQDESV (reference sequence). The CDR3 length is 14 residues. Here the CDR3 reads CASSPGETNQPQHF. CDR3 nucleotide sequence: TGTGCCAGCAGTCCAGGGGAGACAAATCAGCCCCAGCATTTT.

This rearrangement joins TRBV27 to TRBJ1-4; TRBD1 agrees at 10 bases. Germline V lookup: CDR1 MNHEY, CDR2 SMNVEV (reference sequence). The CDR3 covers 13 residues. After removal of 8 bases from V and 10 bases from J, the junction contained 7 bases not matched to a gene. The CDR3 nucleotides are TGTGCCAGCTCGACAGGGGGCGGCGGAAAACTGTTTTTT. It specifies CASSTGGGGKLFF.

In its sample, this clone was seen a few times. The V gene is TRBV7-2, the J gene TRBJ1-1; D ambiguous. Between the trimmed V and J ends, which lost 5 bases and 1 base, there was a span of 11 bases. CDR3 length equals 14 residues. Germline assignment: CDR1 SGHTA and CDR2 FQGNSA. The CDR3 coding sequence is TGTGCCAGCAGCATCCAGACGGGGAACACTGAAGCTTTCTTT. Translation: CASSIQTGNTEAFF.